The clone carrying this T cell receptor (beta chain) was counted ten times or more. CDR3 size: 13 residues. Trimming stripped 3 bases from V and 1 base from J, with 6 bases between. This entry comes from a study of CD8+CD57+ T cells in acquired aplastic anemia. Sequencing involved patients with CD8+CD57+ cell expansion previously shown by flow cytometry. All patients were therapy-naive when blood was sampled. Profiling that covered TCR beta VDJ and CDR3 relied on genomic DNA as its template. Each CDR3 protein gets one entry after TCRdb re-called the reads with MiXCR. The repertoire holds 170,000 or so distinct CDR3 sequences, with roughly 48% as singletons.

V is TRBV12-3 or TRBV12-4 and J is TRBJ2-5; the D is unclear. What was sequenced was sorted CD4+, CD8+, or CD8+CD57+ T cells (not recorded which) from PBMCs. The receptor comes from a human donor with aplastic anemia. The CDR3 spells CASSFGVQETQYF. CDR3 nucleotide sequence: TGTGCCAGCAGTTTCGGCGTCCAAGAGACCCAGTACTTC.